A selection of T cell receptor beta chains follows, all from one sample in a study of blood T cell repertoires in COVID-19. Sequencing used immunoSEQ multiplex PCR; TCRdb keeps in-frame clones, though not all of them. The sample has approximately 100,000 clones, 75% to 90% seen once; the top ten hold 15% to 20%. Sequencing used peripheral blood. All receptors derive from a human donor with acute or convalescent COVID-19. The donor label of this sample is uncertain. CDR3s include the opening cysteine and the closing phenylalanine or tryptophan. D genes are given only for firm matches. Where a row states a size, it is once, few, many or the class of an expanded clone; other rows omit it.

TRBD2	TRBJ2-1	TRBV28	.	CASSEREVHNEQFF	TGTGCCAGCAGCGAGCGGGAGGTACACAATGAGCAGTTCTTC
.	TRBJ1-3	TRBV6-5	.	CASSFERGNTIYF	TGTGCCAGCAGTTTCGAGCGGGGAAACACCATATATTTT
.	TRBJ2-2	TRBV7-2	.	CASSKAGHPNTGELFF	TGTGCCAGCAGTAAAGCGGGACACCCGAACACCGGGGAGCTGTTTTTT
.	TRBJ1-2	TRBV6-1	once	CASSEASRVNYGYTF	TGTGCCAGCAGTGAAGCAAGCAGGGTGAACTATGGCTACACCTTC
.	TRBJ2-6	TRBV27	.	CASSSQVSGANVLTF	TGTGCCAGCAGTTCCCAGGTCTCTGGGGCCAACGTCCTGACTTTC
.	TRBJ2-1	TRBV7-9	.	CASSLILSVGSSYNEQFF	TGTGCCAGCAGCTTAATTCTTAGCGTAGGAAGCTCCTACAATGAGCAGTTCTTC
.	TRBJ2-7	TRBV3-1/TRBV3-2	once	CASSLASYEQYF	TGTGCCAGCAGCCTGGCCTCCTACGAGCAGTACTTC
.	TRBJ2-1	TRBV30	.	CAWSVSLAFYNEQFF	TGTGCCTGGAGTGTAAGTCTAGCGTTCTACAATGAGCAGTTCTTC
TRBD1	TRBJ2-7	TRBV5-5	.	CASSSKFRDRVHEQYF	TGTGCCAGCAGCTCGAAATTCCGGGACAGGGTCCACGAGCAGTACTTC
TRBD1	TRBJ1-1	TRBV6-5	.	CASSYWGQGSTEAFF	TGTGCCAGCAGTTACTGGGGACAGGGATCCACTGAAGCTTTCTTT
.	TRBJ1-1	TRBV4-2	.	CASTSMNTEAFF	TGTGCCAGCACCAGCATGAACACTGAAGCTTTCTTT
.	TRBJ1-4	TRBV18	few	CASSPRGGQITTNEKLFF	TGTGCCAGCTCACCACGGGGGGGCCAAATTACAACTAATGAAAAACTGTTTTTT
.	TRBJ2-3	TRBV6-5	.	CASSSNADTQYF	TGTGCCAGCAGTTCAAATGCAGATACGCAGTATTTT
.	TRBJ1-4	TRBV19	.	CASSKIGDNEKLFF	TGTGCCAGTAGTAAGATCGGTGATAATGAAAAACTGTTTTTT
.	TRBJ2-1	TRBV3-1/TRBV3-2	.	CASSQNPQVGEQFF	TGTGCCAGCAGCCAAAATCCCCAGGTGGGTGAGCAGTTCTTC
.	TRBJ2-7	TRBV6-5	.	CASRDGPSSYEQYF	TGTGCCAGCCGGGATGGCCCAAGCTCCTACGAGCAGTACTTC
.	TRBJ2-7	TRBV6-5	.	CASSYWTTTPSEQYF	TGTGCCAGCAGTTACTGGACAACTACACCCTCCGAGCAGTACTTC